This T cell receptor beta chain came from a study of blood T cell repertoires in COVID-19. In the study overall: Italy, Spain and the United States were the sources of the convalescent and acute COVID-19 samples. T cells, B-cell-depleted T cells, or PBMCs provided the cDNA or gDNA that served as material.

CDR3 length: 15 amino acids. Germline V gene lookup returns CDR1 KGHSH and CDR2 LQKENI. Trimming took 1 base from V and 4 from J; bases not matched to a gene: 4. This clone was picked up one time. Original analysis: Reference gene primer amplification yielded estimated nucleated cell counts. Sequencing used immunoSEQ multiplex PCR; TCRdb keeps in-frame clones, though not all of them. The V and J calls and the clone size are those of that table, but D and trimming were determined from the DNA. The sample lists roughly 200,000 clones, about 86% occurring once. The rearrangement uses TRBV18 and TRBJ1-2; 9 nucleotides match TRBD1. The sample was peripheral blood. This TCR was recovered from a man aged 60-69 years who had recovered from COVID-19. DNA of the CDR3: TGTGCCAGCTCACCACTGGACAGGGGTCCCTATGGCTACACCTTC. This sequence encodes CASSPLDRGPYGYTF.